Below, 25 T cell receptor beta chains from the same sample are listed, as sequenced in a study of shared clonotypes between healthy human individuals. Clones were sequenced by immunoSEQ multiplex PCR, and TCRdb holds only the in-frame ones, with some missing. The repertoire holds some 2,400,000 clones, with around 95% as singletons. The source material was naive CD4+ T cells sorted from blood. Subset specified: CD45RA+ positively selected. These receptors all come from a man aged 18 to 29 in good health.

The J gene is TRBJ1-5, the V gene TRBV4-1; D not resolved. V lost 0 bases and J 4 bases, leaving 10 bases between the germline ends. CDR1 and CDR2 from the germline V gene are MGHRA and YSYEKL. The CDR3 has 15 amino acids. The CDR3 sequence: CASSQDPPRNQPQHF. Written as DNA, the CDR3 is TGCGCCAGCAGCCAAGACCCCCCGAGGAATCAGCCCCAGCATTTT.

The J gene is TRBJ2-7, the V gene TRBV11-2; 9 bases map to TRBD2. Germline loops: CDR1 SGHAT, CDR2 FQNNGV. The length of the CDR3 is 14 residues. V gave up 3 bases and J gave up 2 bases; unmatched junction bases: 2. CDR3 sequence reads: CASSFAGGAYEQYF. In DNA, the CDR3 is TGTGCCAGCAGCTTCGCGGGAGGGGCCTACGAGCAGTACTTC.

CDR3 in DNA: TGCGCCAGCAGTGAGCCACCAGGAGGGGTTCATCAGCCCCAGCATTTT. This encodes CASSEPPGGVHQPQHF. The genes are TRBV10-2 and TRBJ1-5, with a possible D match to TRBD1 (5 bases). Looked up from germline, CDR1 is WSHSY and CDR2 is SAAADI. This CDR3 has 16 residues. The V end was cut by 2 bases, the J end by 5 bases, with 16 bases between.

The V call is TRBV25-1, the J call TRBJ2-7, with D perhaps matching TRBD1 (6 bases). This CDR3 has 14 residues. From germline, CDR1 is MGHDK and CDR2 SYGVNS. Trimming cost V 3 bases and J 2 bases, with 11 bases left between them. The CDR3: CASSETGGTYEQYF. CDR3 sequence (DNA): TGTGCCAGCAGTGAGACAGGCGGAACCTACGAGCAGTACTTC.

The chain recombines TRBV7-8 with TRBJ2-7; 13 nucleotides align to TRBD2. Losses at the gene ends were 5 bases for V and 0 bases for J; bases not matched to a gene: 4. The CDR3 contains 16 residues. The germline gives CDR1 SGHVS, CDR2 FQNEAQ. The CDR3 DNA is TGTGCCAGCAGCCCAGGGACTAGCGGGATCTCCTACGAGCAGTACTTC. This gives the protein CASSPGTSGISYEQYF. The full variable domain, in which reference TRBV7-8 and TRBJ2-7 provide the parts outside the CDR3, is GAGVSQSPRYKVAKRGQDVALRCDPISGHVSLFWYQQALGQGPEFLTYFQNEAQLDKSGLPSDRFFAERPEGSVSTLKIQRTQQEDSAVYLCASSPGTSGISYEQYFGPGTRLTVT.

The rearrangement links TRBV28 to TRBJ2-7; D is unresolved. Trimming left V 8 bases short and J 0 bases short, with 14 bases between. The V gene's germline CDR1 is MDHEN and CDR2 SYDVKM. CDR3 length: 14 amino acids. DNA of the CDR3: TGTGCCAGCGGATCATACGGACGCTCCTACGAGCAGTACTTC. Residues: CASGSYGRSYEQYF.

CDR3 nucleotide sequence: TGTGCCAGCAGTTGGGCGGAGTACAATGAGCAGTTCTTC. As protein: CASSWAEYNEQFF. The chain combines TRBV6-5 with TRBJ2-1; D ambiguous. This CDR3 has 13 amino acids. Trimming removed 4 bases at V and 4 bases at J, with 8 bases between. Germline-derived CDR1 and CDR2 are MNHEY and SVGAGI.

The J gene is TRBJ1-4, the V gene TRBV18; D is possibly TRBD1 (6 bases). The CDR3 is 16 amino acids. V lost 3 bases to trimming and J lost 8 bases, with 19 bases between them. The germline V gene has CDR1 KGHSH and CDR2 LQKENI. The CDR3 nucleotides are TGTGCCAGCTCACCCCAACACCCTCAAACAGGGGAAAAACTGTTTTTT. Its translation: CASSPQHPQTGEKLFF.

The V and J genes are TRBV30 and TRBJ1-5; no clear D gene. The ends were cut back, 2 bases at V and 4 bases at J, with 12 bases in the middle. Germline assignment: CDR1 GTSNPN and CDR2 SVGIG (reference sequence). CDR3 size: 14 residues. The CDR3, as DNA: TGTGCCTGGAGTCCGTCCGGGATGAATCAGCCCCAGCATTTT. It specifies CAWSPSGMNQPQHF. Together with reference TRBV30 and TRBJ1-5, the CDR3 gives the full variable domain: SQTIHQWPATLVQPVGSPLSLECTVEGTSNPNLYWYRQAAGRGLQLLFYSVGIGQISSEVPQNLSASRPQDRQFILSSKKLLLSDSGFYLCAWSPSGMNQPQHFGDGTRLSIL.

V is TRBV15 and J is TRBJ1-5; TRBD1 matches 7 bases. Germline assignment: CDR1 LNHNV and CDR2 YYDKDF (reference sequence). CDR3 length: 16 amino acids. V dropped 1 base and J dropped 5; count of bases not matched to a gene: 8. The CDR3 spells CATSRVDTGADQPQHF. DNA of the CDR3: TGTGCCACCAGCAGAGTGGACACAGGGGCTGATCAGCCCCAGCATTTT.

V usage is TRBV11-3 and J usage is TRBJ2-3, with 9 bases fitting TRBD1. The V and J ends lost 3 bases and 5 bases, in that order; junction bases with no gene match: 3. The CDR3 contains 14 residues. Germline V gene lookup returns CDR1 SGHNT and CDR2 YENEEA. The CDR3 reads CASSLGQGLDTQYF. In DNA, the CDR3 is TGTGCCAGCAGCTTGGGACAGGGATTAGATACGCAGTATTTT.

The rearrangement joins TRBV7-6 to TRBJ2-1; TRBD2 might be the D (5 bases). V was trimmed by 5 bases and J by 9 bases, leaving 14 bases between them. This CDR3 is 13 amino acids long. Germline CDR1 reads SGHVS; CDR2 reads FNYEAQ. This CDR3 reads CASSPPGVGEQFF. DNA of the CDR3: TGTGCCAGCAGCCCACCCGGGGTTGGTGAGCAGTTCTTC.

This CDR3 is CALIKFDRDRGRRGIYGYTF. The DNA for the CDR3 is TGTGCCCTTATAAAATTTGACCGGGACAGGGGGCGCCGCGGGATCTATGGCTACACCTTC. The genes are TRBV30 and TRBJ1-2, with TRBD1 identical over 12 bases. The CDR3 covers 20 residues. CDR1 GTSNPN and CDR2 SVGIG come from the germline V gene (reference sequence). The V and J ends lost 8 bases and 4 bases, in that order; junction bases with no gene match: 26.

This chain uses TRBV11-3 with TRBJ2-7, with 8 bases identical to TRBD1. With 3 bases clipped from V and 0 bases from J, the junction kept 4 bases outside the gene matches. The CDR3 has 15 residues. CDR1 and CDR2 from the germline V gene are SGHNT and YENEEA. The CDR3 DNA is TGTGCCAGCAGCTTGTCAGGACAGGGCTCCTACGAGCAGTACTTC. It is translated as CASSLSGQGSYEQYF.

This clone was seen only a few times. The rearrangement uses TRBV4-1 and TRBJ1-6; D is uncertain. Germline V gene lookup returns CDR1 MGHRA and CDR2 YSYEKL. Trimming cost V 4 bases and J 10 bases, with 17 bases left between them. The CDR3 extends over 15 amino acids. For the CDR3, the DNA is TGCGCCAGCAGCCTTTACCTTGGGGAACGATCACCCCTCCACTTT. It codes for CASSLYLGERSPLHF.

The chain is built from TRBV7-3 and TRBJ2-1, with D perhaps matching TRBD2 (5 bases). Germline CDR1 and CDR2: SGHTA and FQGTGA. V was shortened by 5 bases and J by 5 bases, with 16 bases between the two germline ends. This CDR3 is built from 15 residues. The CDR3 bases are TGTGCCAGCAGCATCGGCACTAGGGTCGACAATGAGCAGTTCTTC. It yields the protein CASSIGTRVDNEQFF.

The chain links TRBV19 to TRBJ1-2; TRBD1 might be the D (6 bases). This CDR3 has 16 amino acids. Germline CDR1 LNHDA, CDR2 SQIVND (reference sequence). Trimming removed 1 base from V and 2 bases from J, with 14 bases in between. The CDR3 protein is CASSIGGVQGNYGYTF. CDR3 bases: TGTGCCAGTAGTATAGGAGGAGTACAGGGAAACTATGGCTACACCTTC.

The chain joins TRBV18 to TRBJ1-4, with D possibly TRBD1 on 6 matching bases. In germline, CDR1 is KGHSH, CDR2 LQKENI. V was clipped by 10 bases and J by 8 bases, with 17 bases between them. The CDR3 sequence is 13 residues long. The DNA for the CDR3 is TGTGCCACCGCCGGGACACTAGGGGAAAAACTGTTTTTT. Encoded protein: CATAGTLGEKLFF.

CDR3 coding DNA: TGTGCCAGCAGCTTCGGGCGCTCGTTTGAGCAGTTCTTC. Translated, it gives CASSFGRSFEQFF. The chain uses TRBV7-2 and TRBJ2-1; unclear D gene. The CDR3 sequence is 13 residues long. V was shortened by 3 bases and J by 9 bases, with 12 bases between the two germline ends. In germline, CDR1 is SGHTA, CDR2 FQGNSA.

Note on this clone: Other DNA sequences in this specimen translate into the identical CDR3. J is TRBJ2-3 and V is TRBV5-1; the match to TRBD2 covers 9 bases. This CDR3 has 15 residues. Unmatched junction bases numbered 3, after V lost 2 bases and J lost 2 bases. CDR1 and CDR2 from the germline V gene are SGHRS and YFSETQ. CDR3 sequence reads: CASSFSGGNTDTQYF. The CDR3 nucleotides read TGCGCCAGCAGCTTCAGCGGGGGGAACACAGATACGCAGTATTTT.

This clone has a handful of counts. As DNA, the CDR3 is TGCGCCAGCAGCTTGACAGGGGAGGAAAAACTGTTTTTT. As protein: CASSLTGEEKLFF. The V and J genes are TRBV5-1 and TRBJ1-4; TRBD1 aligns across 7 bases. Germline CDR1 SGHRS, CDR2 YFSETQ. Trimming removed 1 base from V and 8 bases from J; junction bases left unmatched: 2. The length of the CDR3 is 13 residues.

The V and J genes are TRBV6-5 and TRBJ2-2, with D possibly matching TRBD2 (6 bases). V gave up 6 bases and J gave up 7 bases, with 9 bases separating them. The CDR3 runs 12 residues. Germline V gene sequence: CDR1 MNHEY, CDR2 SVGAGI. CDR3 sequence reads: CASRRLVGELFF. For the CDR3, the DNA is TGTGCCAGCAGGCGACTAGTCGGGGAGCTGTTTTTT.

The gene calls are TRBV27 and TRBJ2-1, with 10 positions matching TRBD2. Per germline, CDR1 MNHEY and CDR2 SMNVEV (reference sequence). CDR3 length: 15 residues. V shed 1 base, J shed 6 bases, and the junction held 3 bases outside the gene matches. The CDR3 nucleotides are TGTGCCAGCAGTTTATTGAGCGGGAGGGGCAATGAGCAGTTCTTC. Translated: CASSLLSGRGNEQFF.

The genes are TRBV30 and TRBJ2-4, with D possibly matching TRBD1 (6 bases). From germline, CDR1 is GTSNPN and CDR2 SVGIG (reference sequence). CDR3 length: 15 amino acids. Between the trimmed V and J ends, which lost 2 bases and 3 bases, there was a span of 14 bases. CDR3 amino acids: CAWSTGMMDKNIQYF. The CDR3 DNA reads TGTGCCTGGAGTACAGGGATGATGGACAAAAACATTCAGTACTTC.

The chain employs TRBV5-1 and TRBJ2-3; 9 positions match TRBD1. CDR1 and CDR2 (germline): SGHRS, YFSETQ. Trimming removed 2 bases from V and 2 bases from J; junction bases left unmatched: 3. The CDR3 spans 15 residues. The CDR3 nucleotides read TGCGCCAGCAGCTTCGGGACAGGGATCACAGATACGCAGTATTTT. This gives the protein CASSFGTGITDTQYF. The full variable domain, its missing parts supplied by reference TRBV5-1 and TRBJ2-3, is KAGVTQTPRYLIKTRGQQVTLSCSPISGHRSVSWYQQTPGQGLQFLFEYFSETQRNKGNFPGRFSGRQFSNSRSEMNVSTLELGDSALYLCASSFGTGITDTQYFGPGTRLTVL.